Listed below are T cell receptor beta chains from one sample, sequenced in a study of OX40 agonist ivuxolimab in advanced cancers. Clones were read by immunoSEQ multiplex PCR, and TCRdb kept only the in-frame ones, dropping some. This sample has 52,000 or so clones, with 85% to 95% found just once. Sequenced here: CD4+ or CD8+ T cells sorted from blood, sampled in a trial of the OX40 agonist ivuxolimab. Receptors were obtained from an adult with an advanced solid tumor such as melanoma, head and neck, liver or kidney cancer. CDR3s include the opening cysteine and the closing phenylalanine or tryptophan. A D gene is named only where the DNA matches it firmly. Some rows mark clone size as missing; the rest say once, few, many or name a class of expanded clone.

j_call d_call clone_size v_call cdr3_aa cdr3_nt
TRBJ2-1 TRBD2 . TRBV2 CASSGLGSYNGQFF TGTGCCAGCAGCGGACTAGGAAGCTACAATGGGCAGTTCTTC
TRBJ1-3 . . TRBV21-1 CASSSGRVGNTIYF TGTGCCAGCAGCAGCGGCAGGGTTGGAAACACCATATATTTT
TRBJ1-1 . . TRBV5-6 CASSLEGSGRAEAFF TGTGCCAGCAGCTTGGAAGGCAGTGGTAGGGCTGAAGCTTTCTTT
TRBJ2-1 . . TRBV29-1 CSVPRLGGLSYNEQFF TGCAGCGTTCCCCGTCTGGGCGGGCTCTCCTACAATGAGCAGTTCTTC
TRBJ2-5 TRBD2 . TRBV27 CASSLSIPGLAGETQYF TGTGCCAGCAGTTTATCGATCCCCGGACTAGCGGGGGAGACCCAGTACTTC
TRBJ2-3 TRBD1 once TRBV30 CAWSIGTGISTDTQYF TGTGCCTGGAGTATAGGGACAGGGATAAGCACAGATACGCAGTATTTT
TRBJ2-3 . . TRBV7-8 CASTLGSSTDTQYF TGTGCCAGCACCCTGGGCAGCAGCACAGATACGCAGTATTTT
TRBJ2-7 . . TRBV5-8 CASRPRVGVAHEQYF TGTGCCAGCAGGCCCAGGGTTGGCGTGGCCCACGAGCAGTACTTC
TRBJ2-3 TRBD1 . TRBV28 CASSLRGQGADTQYF TGTGCCAGCAGTTTACGGGGACAGGGGGCAGATACGCAGTATTTT
TRBJ2-7 TRBD1 . TRBV30 CAWSVTGGAYEQYF TGTGCCTGGAGTGTCACAGGGGGCGCGTACGAGCAGTACTTC
TRBJ2-1 . few TRBV7-9 CASSPKGLVNEQFF TGTGCCAGCAGCCCAAAGGGGCTAGTGAACGAGCAGTTCTTC
TRBJ2-7 TRBD2 . TRBV2 CASSVLAGLYEQYF TGTGCCAGCAGTGTACTAGCGGGCCTCTACGAGCAGTACTTC
TRBJ2-5 . . TRBV11-3 CASSLEAGAGETQYF TGTGCCAGCAGCTTAGAAGCAGGGGCGGGGGAGACCCAGTACTTC
TRBJ2-7 TRBD2 . TRBV7-2 CASSLSSSGRREQYF TGTGCCAGCAGCCTCAGTTCAAGCGGGAGACGCGAGCAGTACTTC
TRBJ2-5 TRBD2 few TRBV7-6 CASSYVAGGLETQYF TGTGCCAGCAGCTATGTAGCGGGAGGGCTGGAGACCCAGTACTTC
TRBJ2-7 . few TRBV2 CASSEASAFYEQYF TGTGCCAGCAGTGAAGCGTCAGCTTTTTACGAGCAGTACTTC
TRBJ2-3 . . TRBV9 CASSVGRVSDTQYF TGTGCCAGCAGCGTAGGAAGGGTTTCAGATACGCAGTATTTT
TRBJ2-7 . . TRBV9 CASSVSGTIYEQYF TGTGCCAGCAGCGTCAGCGGTACAATCTACGAGCAGTACTTC
TRBJ2-1 . . TRBV4-1 CASSQELEQFF TGCGCCAGCAGCCAAGAACTAGAGCAGTTCTTC
TRBJ1-1 . few TRBV28 CASSPTNTEAFF TGTGCCAGCAGTCCCACCAACACTGAAGCTTTCTTT
TRBJ2-7 . large TRBV2 CASSVGGPYEQYF TGTGCCAGCAGTGTCGGTGGACCCTACGAGCAGTACTTC
TRBJ2-4 . . TRBV5-5 CASSGGHWEAKNIQYF TGTGCCAGCAGCGGCGGGCATTGGGAGGCCAAAAACATTCAGTACTTC
TRBJ2-1 TRBD2 . TRBV10-1 CASSVLAGVSYNEQFF TGCGCCAGCAGTGTATTAGCGGGAGTTTCCTACAATGAGCAGTTCTTC
TRBJ2-7 . . TRBV28 CASSPPPASYEQYF TGTGCCAGCAGTCCCCCCCCAGCCTCCTACGAGCAGTACTTC
TRBJ2-3 TRBD1 . TRBV28 CASVGQGYTDTQYF TGTGCCAGCGTCGGACAGGGATACACAGATACGCAGTATTTT
TRBJ2-7 TRBD2 . TRBV5-1 CASSSSASGTFHFYEQYF TGCGCCAGCAGCAGTTCCGCTAGCGGGACCTTCCATTTCTACGAGCAGTACTTC
TRBJ2-7 TRBD2 once TRBV10-2 CASNPTSGGAYEQYF TGCGCCAGCAACCCGACTAGCGGGGGAGCCTACGAGCAGTACTTC
TRBJ2-3 TRBD1 . TRBV29-1 CSVSDRGGADTQYF TGCAGCGTCTCCGACAGGGGGGGCGCAGATACGCAGTATTTT
TRBJ2-2 . . TRBV6-5 CASSYSHGRELFF TGTGCCAGCAGTTACTCCCACGGGAGGGAGCTGTTTTTT
TRBJ2-7 . . TRBV28 CASSPPGTDSYEQYF TGTGCCAGCAGCCCCCCCGGGACTGACTCCTACGAGCAGTACTTC
TRBJ2-6 TRBD1 . TRBV7-3 CASSPGQAGANVLTF TGTGCCAGCAGCCCGGGACAGGCTGGGGCCAACGTCCTGACTTTC
TRBJ2-7 TRBD1 . TRBV4-1 CASSLGTGSFEQYF TGCGCCAGCAGCCTGGGGACAGGCTCCTTCGAGCAGTACTTC
TRBJ1-5 . . TRBV6-1 CASSTFANQPQHF TGTGCCAGCAGTACCTTTGCCAATCAGCCCCAGCATTTT
TRBJ2-1 TRBD2 . TRBV13 CASSFGAGAVYNEQFF TGTGCCAGCAGCTTCGGAGCGGGAGCGGTTTACAATGAGCAGTTCTTC
TRBJ2-7 . . TRBV6-5 CASSYSSGGGFYEQYF TGTGCCAGCAGTTACTCATCCGGGGGCGGTTTCTACGAGCAGTACTTC
TRBJ2-7 TRBD2 . TRBV5-6 CASSLDVTSGSSYEQYF TGTGCCAGCAGCTTGGACGTCACTAGCGGGAGTTCCTACGAGCAGTACTTC
TRBJ1-1 . . TRBV19 CASSMGGLAFF TGTGCCAGTAGTATGGGGGGCTTGGCTTTCTTT
TRBJ2-3 . . TRBV6-1 CASSEGVSSTDTQYF TGTGCCAGCAGTGAAGGCGTTTCTAGCACAGATACGCAGTATTTT
TRBJ2-7 . . TRBV5-6 CASSSGDRDLYEQYF TGTGCCAGCAGCTCGGGGGATAGGGACCTTTACGAGCAGTACTTC
TRBJ2-1 . . TRBV7-9 CASSLVSGLEIGEQFF TGTGCCAGCAGCTTGGTAAGCGGCCTAGAGATAGGTGAGCAGTTCTTC
TRBJ2-7 . once TRBV15 CATSSPRDTPYEQYF TGTGCCACCAGCAGCCCCCGGGACACCCCCTACGAGCAGTACTTC
TRBJ1-2 . . TRBV27 CASSLGQAGYGYTF TGTGCCAGCAGTTTAGGCCAGGCGGGCTATGGCTACACCTTC
TRBJ2-7 . . TRBV4-1 CASSQRVGGYEQYF TGCGCCAGCAGCCAAAGGGTAGGGGGGTACGAGCAGTACTTC
TRBJ2-6 . once TRBV15 CATSSGPFSGANVLTF TGTGCCACCAGCAGTGGACCGTTCTCTGGGGCCAACGTCCTGACTTTC
TRBJ1-2 . few TRBV30 CAYRSYGYTF TGTGCCTATCGGAGCTATGGCTACACCTTC
TRBJ2-3 . . TRBV9 CASSVNSVDSTDTQYF TGTGCCAGCAGCGTAAATAGCGTGGATAGCACAGATACGCAGTATTTT
TRBJ1-3 TRBD1 . TRBV20-1 CSTGQANTIYF TGCAGTACAGGACAGGCAAACACCATATATTTT
TRBJ1-1 . once TRBV7-9 CASSLAEGGTEAFF TGTGCCAGCAGCTTAGCCGAAGGGGGCACTGAAGCTTTCTTT